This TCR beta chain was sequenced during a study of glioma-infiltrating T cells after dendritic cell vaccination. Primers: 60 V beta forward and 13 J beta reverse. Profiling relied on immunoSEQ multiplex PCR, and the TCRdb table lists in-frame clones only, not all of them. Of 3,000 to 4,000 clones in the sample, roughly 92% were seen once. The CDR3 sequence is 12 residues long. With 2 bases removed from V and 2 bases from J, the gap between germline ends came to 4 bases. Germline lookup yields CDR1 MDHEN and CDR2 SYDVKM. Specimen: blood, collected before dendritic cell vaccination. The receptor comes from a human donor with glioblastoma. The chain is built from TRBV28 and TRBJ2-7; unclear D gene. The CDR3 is CASSLQTYEQYF. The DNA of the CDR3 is TGTGCCAGCAGTTTACAGACCTACGAGCAGTACTTC.